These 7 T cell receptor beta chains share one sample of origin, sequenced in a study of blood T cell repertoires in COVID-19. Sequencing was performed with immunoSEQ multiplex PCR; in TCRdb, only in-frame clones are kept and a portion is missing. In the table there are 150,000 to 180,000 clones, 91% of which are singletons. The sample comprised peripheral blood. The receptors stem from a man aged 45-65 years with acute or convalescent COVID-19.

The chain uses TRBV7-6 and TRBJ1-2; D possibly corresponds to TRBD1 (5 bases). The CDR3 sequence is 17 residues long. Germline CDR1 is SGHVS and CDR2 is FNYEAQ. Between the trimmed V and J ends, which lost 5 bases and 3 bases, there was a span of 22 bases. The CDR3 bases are TGTGCCAGCAGCCCAGGAGGGACCCCCTTCCAATACTATGGCTACACCTTC. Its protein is CASSPGGTPFQYYGYTF.

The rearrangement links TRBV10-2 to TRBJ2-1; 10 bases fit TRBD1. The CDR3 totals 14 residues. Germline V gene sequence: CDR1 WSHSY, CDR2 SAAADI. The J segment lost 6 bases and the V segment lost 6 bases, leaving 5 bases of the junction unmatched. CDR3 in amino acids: CASRGGQGLNEQFF. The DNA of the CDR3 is TGCGCCAGCAGAGGGGGACAGGGGCTCAATGAGCAGTTCTTC.

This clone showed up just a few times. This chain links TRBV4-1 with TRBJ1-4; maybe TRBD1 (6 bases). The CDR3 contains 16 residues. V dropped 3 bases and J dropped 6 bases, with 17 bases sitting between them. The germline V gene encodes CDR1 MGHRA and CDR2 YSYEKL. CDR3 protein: CASSQPRDRTDEKLFF. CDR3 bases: TGCGCCAGCAGCCAGCCCCGCGACAGGACGGATGAAAAACTGTTTTTT.

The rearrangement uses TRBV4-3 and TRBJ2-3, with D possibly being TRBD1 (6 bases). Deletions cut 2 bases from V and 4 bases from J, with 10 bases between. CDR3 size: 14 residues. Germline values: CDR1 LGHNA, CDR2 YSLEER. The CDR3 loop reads CASSQLGTPDTQYF. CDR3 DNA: TGCGCCAGCAGCCAACTCGGGACACCAGATACGCAGTATTTT.

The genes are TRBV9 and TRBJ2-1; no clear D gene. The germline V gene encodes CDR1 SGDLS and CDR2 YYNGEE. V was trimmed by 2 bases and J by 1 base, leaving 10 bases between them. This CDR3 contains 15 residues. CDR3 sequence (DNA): TGTGCCAGCAGCGTCAACGAACTATCCTACAATGAGCAGTTCTTC. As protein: CASSVNELSYNEQFF.

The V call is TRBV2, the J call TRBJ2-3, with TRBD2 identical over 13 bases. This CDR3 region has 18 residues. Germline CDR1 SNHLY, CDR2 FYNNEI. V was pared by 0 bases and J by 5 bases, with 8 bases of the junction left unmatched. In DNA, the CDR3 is TGTGCCAGCAGTGAAGCGCGACTAGCGGGGGGACTAAAAGATACGCAGTATTTT. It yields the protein CASSEARLAGGLKDTQYF.

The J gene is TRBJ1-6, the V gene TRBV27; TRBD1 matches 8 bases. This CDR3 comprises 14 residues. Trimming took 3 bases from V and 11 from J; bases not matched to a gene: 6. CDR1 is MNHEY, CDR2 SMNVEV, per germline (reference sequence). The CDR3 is CASSFGQGRTPLHF. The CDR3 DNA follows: TGTGCCAGCAGTTTCGGACAGGGAAGGACACCCCTCCACTTT.